These 16 T cell receptor beta chains were sequenced from one sample in a study of T-cell reconstitution after alpha-beta-depleted transplantation in children. Unique molecular identifiers were incorporated into the prepared TCRbeta library. Each CDR3 protein gets one entry after TCRdb re-called the PCR reads with MiXCR. This sample has 400,000 to 500,000 distinct CDR3 sequences, with about a tenth found just once. This material consisted of PBMCs from the stem cell graft donor, taken from the stem cell graft. These receptors all come from a human donor who donated a stem cell graft to a child with acute myeloid leukemia.

This rearrangement joins TRBV12-3 or TRBV12-4 to TRBJ2-2, with D possibly TRBD1 on 8 matching bases. The CDR3 contains 16 residues. Trimming took off 5 bases at V and 6 bases at J, with 19 bases between the two ends. The chain's CDR3 is CASSGGGRGRSGELFF. The DNA for the CDR3 is TGTGCCAGCAGTGGGGGGGGCAGGGGGCGATCCGGGGAGCTGTTTTTT.

This clonotype was recorded at least ten times. This sequence joins TRBV5-1 and TRBJ2-3; a weak D match, TRBD1 (6 bases). Germline loops: CDR1 SGHRS, CDR2 YFSETQ. CDR3 length equals 12 residues. Trimming cost V 4 bases and J 8 bases, with 11 bases left between them. The CDR3 region is CASSGMDSTQYF. CDR3 coding DNA: TGCGCCAGCAGCGGAATGGACAGTACGCAGTATTTT.

This clonotype turned up a few times. The gene calls are TRBV27 and TRBJ2-5, with D possibly being TRBD1 or TRBD2 (5 bases each). The length of the CDR3 is 14 residues. The V end lost 4 bases, the J end lost 3 bases, and 12 bases lay between the germline ends. In germline, CDR1 is MNHEY, CDR2 SMNVEV (reference sequence). The CDR3 sequence is CASSWDGKKETQYF. As DNA, the CDR3 is TGTGCCAGCAGTTGGGACGGCAAAAAAGAGACCCAGTACTTC.

This clonotype showed up just a few times. The CDR3 protein is CASSFGVTDTQYF. DNA for the CDR3: TGTGCCAGCAGCTTCGGCGTGACGGATACGCAGTATTTT. The chain combines TRBV5-5 with TRBJ2-3; the D is unclear. Trimming left V 2 bases short and J 6 bases short, with 10 bases between. CDR3 length equals 13 residues. The germline CDR1 and CDR2 sequences are SGHKS and YYEKEE (reference sequence).

This clonotype has only a few counts. This chain joins TRBV10-3 and TRBJ2-1, with 10 bases fitting TRBD2. CDR1 is ENHRY, CDR2 SYGVKD, per germline. The V segment lost 3 bases and the J segment 8 bases; nucleotides outside the gene matches: 7. This CDR3 is 15 amino acids long. DNA for the CDR3: TGTGCCATCAGTGAAAGTAGCGGGGGGTTGGATGAGCAGTTCTTC. This codes for CAISESSGGLDEQFF.

This clonotype has a count of ten or more. V is TRBV5-1 and J is TRBJ2-7; no clear D gene. The V end lost 7 bases, the J end lost 2 bases, and 13 bases lay between the germline ends. CDR1 and CDR2 (germline): SGHRS, YFSETQ. The CDR3 is 13 residues long. For the CDR3, the DNA is TGCGCCAGCGCGGCAGAAACGACCTACGAGCAGTACTTC. This encodes CASAAETTYEQYF.

This clonotype was seen a few times. This chain joins TRBV7-9 and TRBJ2-1, with D unclear. Trimming took off 5 bases at V and 9 bases at J, with 11 bases between the two ends. The germline gives CDR1 SEHNR, CDR2 FQNEAQ (reference sequence). The CDR3 runs 12 residues. The CDR3 loop is CASSLIDGEQFF. DNA for the CDR3: TGTGCCAGCAGCCTCATAGACGGTGAGCAGTTCTTC.

The sample holds a few counts of this clonotype. V is TRBV20-1 and J is TRBJ1-3; TRBD1 aligns across 7 bases. CDR3 length: 15 residues. V dropped 3 bases and J dropped 2; count of bases not matched to a gene: 7. Germline V CDR1 and CDR2: DFQATT, SNEGSKA (reference sequence). CDR3 DNA: TGCAGTGCTAGTTCGACAGGGAGCCCTGGAAACACCATATATTTT. Translation gives CSASSTGSPGNTIYF.

The chain employs TRBV5-5 and TRBJ1-5, with no clear D. In germline, CDR1 is SGHKS, CDR2 YYEKEE (reference sequence). Trimming stripped 0 bases from V and 0 bases from J, with 16 bases between. The CDR3 is made up of 18 amino acids. As DNA, the CDR3 is TGTGCCAGCAGCTTGGGGTGGGTTGGGTCGGGTAGCAATCAGCCCCAGCATTTT. Translating gives CASSLGWVGSGSNQPQHF.

This clonotype was observed a handful of times. The V gene is TRBV5-1, the J gene TRBJ2-7, with 11 nucleotides matching TRBD2. Germline assignment: CDR1 SGHRS and CDR2 YFSETQ. This CDR3 has 17 amino acids. The V and J ends lost 2 bases and 3 bases, in that order; junction bases with no gene match: 10. In DNA form, the CDR3 reads TGCGCCAGCAGCTTACGACTAGCGGGACTCCCCTACTACGAGCAGTACTTC. The encoded protein is CASSLRLAGLPYYEQYF.

This clonotype was counted between two and nine times. The gene calls are TRBV30 and TRBJ2-7, with 7 bases lining up with TRBD1. V lost 4 bases to trimming and J lost 6 bases; unmatched junction nucleotides: 9. In germline, CDR1 is GTSNPN, CDR2 SVGIG (reference sequence). This CDR3 comprises 13 residues. This CDR3 is CAWNKKQGSEQYF. The DNA of the CDR3 is TGTGCCTGGAATAAAAAACAGGGGAGCGAGCAGTACTTC.

This chain uses TRBV6-1 with TRBJ2-3; maybe TRBD1 (5 bases). From germline, CDR1 is MNHNS and CDR2 SASEGT. Trimming removed 8 bases from V and 1 base from J, with 19 bases in between. This CDR3 region has 16 residues. The CDR3 loop is CASHQKGNVGTDTQYF. The CDR3 DNA is TGTGCCAGCCATCAAAAGGGGAATGTAGGCACAGATACGCAGTATTTT.

This clonotype has a handful of counts. J is TRBJ2-1 and V is TRBV7-2, with TRBD2 identical over 8 bases. The V and J ends lost 5 bases and 8 bases, in that order; junction bases with no gene match: 14. CDR3 length: 16 amino acids. Germline V gene data show CDR1 as SGHTA and CDR2 as FQGNSA. The CDR3 DNA reads TGTGCCAGCAGCCCCATAGGGAGCGGGAGTGAACATGAGCAGTTCTTC. This encodes CASSPIGSGSEHEQFF.

This clonotype was seen only a few times. At one end, the junction sequence differs from germline, possibly due to a read error. The rearrangement links TRBV29-1 to TRBJ2-2; 11 bases fit TRBD1. CDR3 length: 13 amino acids. From germline, CDR1 is SQVTM and CDR2 ANQGSEA. The CDR3 reads CSVGGPGQGVLFF. The CDR3 DNA follows: TGCAGCGTTGGAGGACCGGGACAGGGGGTGCTGTTTTTT.

The chain links TRBV7-2 to TRBJ2-3; D is ambiguous. Trimming pared 1 base from V and 6 bases from J, leaving 11 bases between. Germline V gene lookup returns CDR1 SGHTA and CDR2 FQGNSA. The CDR3 covers 14 residues. The CDR3 protein is CASSLGLSGDTQYF. In DNA form, the CDR3 reads TGTGCCAGCAGCTTAGGCCTATCAGGCGATACGCAGTATTTT.

V gene TRBV7-2 combines with J gene TRBJ1-5; D not resolved. V lost 1 base, J lost 7 bases, and 8 bases lay in between. The CDR3 spans 13 residues. Germline V gene data show CDR1 as SGHTA and CDR2 as FQGNSA. CDR3 sequence: CASSLVMGQPQHF. The CDR3 DNA reads as TGTGCCAGCAGCTTAGTGATGGGGCAGCCCCAGCATTTT.